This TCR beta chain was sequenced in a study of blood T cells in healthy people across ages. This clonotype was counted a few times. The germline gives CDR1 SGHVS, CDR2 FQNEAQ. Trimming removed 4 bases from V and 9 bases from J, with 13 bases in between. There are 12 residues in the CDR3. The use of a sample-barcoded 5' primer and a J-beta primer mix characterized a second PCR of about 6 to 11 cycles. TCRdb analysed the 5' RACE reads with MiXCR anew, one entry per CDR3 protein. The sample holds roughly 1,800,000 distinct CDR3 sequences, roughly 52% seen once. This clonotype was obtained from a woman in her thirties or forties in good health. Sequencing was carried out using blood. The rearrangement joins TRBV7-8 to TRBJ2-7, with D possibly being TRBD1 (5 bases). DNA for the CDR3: TGTGCCAGCAGCTCCCAGGGATTTGGGCAGTACTTC. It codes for CASSSQGFGQYF.